This T cell receptor beta chain was identified in a study of T cell repertoires in cytomegalovirus infection. V lost 7 bases to trimming and J lost 1 base, with 17 bases between them. The V gene's germline CDR1 is SGHRS and CDR2 YFSETQ. This CDR3 is 15 amino acids long. TCRdb processed the reads anew with MiXCR; each CDR3 protein has one entry. The repertoire has around 530,000 distinct CDR3 sequences, about 25% of them found once; the top ten carry roughly 13%. Study results and limitations: Public TCR beta family frequency separated CMV-and-HLA carriers, including in an independent cohort.

Comments on this clonotype: What it binds is not known.

The sample comprised PBMCs. The receptor was isolated from a human donor in good health (CMV status not recorded). Some clones in this sample may be carry-over from other donors' samples. V usage is TRBV5-1 and J usage is TRBJ1-1; D perhaps matches TRBD1 (6 bases). CDR3 nucleotide sequence: TGCGCCAGCGCACAGGGTGGGGTTAGGAACACTGAAGCTTTCTTT. Protein: CASAQGGVRNTEAFF.